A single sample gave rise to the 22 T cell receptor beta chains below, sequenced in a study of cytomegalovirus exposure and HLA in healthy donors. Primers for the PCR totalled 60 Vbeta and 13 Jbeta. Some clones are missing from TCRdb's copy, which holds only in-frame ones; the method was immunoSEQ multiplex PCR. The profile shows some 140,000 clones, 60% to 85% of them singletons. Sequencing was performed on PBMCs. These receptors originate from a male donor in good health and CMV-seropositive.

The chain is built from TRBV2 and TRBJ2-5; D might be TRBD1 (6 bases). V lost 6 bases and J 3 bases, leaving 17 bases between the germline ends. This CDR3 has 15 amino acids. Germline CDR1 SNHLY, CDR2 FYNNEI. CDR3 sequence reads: CASRQSGTHKETQYF. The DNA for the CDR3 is TGTGCCAGCAGGCAATCCGGGACACATAAAGAGACCCAGTACTTC.

The CDR3 nucleotides read TGTGCCAGCAGTTTAGGTCTAAGGACTAGCGGGGGCTACAATGAGCAGTTCTTC. It is translated as CASSLGLRTSGGYNEQFF. This chain joins TRBV27 and TRBJ2-1; 13 bases are a match to TRBD2. CDR1 is MNHEY and CDR2 is SMNVEV in the germline V gene (reference sequence). V shed 2 bases and J 3 bases; nucleotides not matched to a gene: 7. The CDR3 spans 18 residues.

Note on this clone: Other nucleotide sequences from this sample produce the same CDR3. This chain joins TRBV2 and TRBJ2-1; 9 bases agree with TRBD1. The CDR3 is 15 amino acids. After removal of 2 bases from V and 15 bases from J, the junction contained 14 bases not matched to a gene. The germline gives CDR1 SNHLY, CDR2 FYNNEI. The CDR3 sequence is CASSESFWTGDSRFF. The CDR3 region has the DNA TGTGCCAGCAGTGAATCGTTCTGGACAGGGGACAGCAGGTTCTTC.

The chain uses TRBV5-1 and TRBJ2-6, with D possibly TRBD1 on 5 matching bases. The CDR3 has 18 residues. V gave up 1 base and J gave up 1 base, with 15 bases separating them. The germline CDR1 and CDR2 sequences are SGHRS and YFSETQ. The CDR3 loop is CASSLLAAPGSGANVLTF. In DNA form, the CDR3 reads TGCGCCAGCAGCTTGCTGGCCGCCCCAGGGTCTGGGGCCAACGTCCTGACTTTC.

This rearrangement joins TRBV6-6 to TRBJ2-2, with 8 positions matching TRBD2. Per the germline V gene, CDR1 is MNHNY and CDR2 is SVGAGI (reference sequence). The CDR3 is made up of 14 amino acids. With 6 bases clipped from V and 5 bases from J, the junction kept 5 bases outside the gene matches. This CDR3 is CASRSGTSTGELFF. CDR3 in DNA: TGTGCCAGCAGATCCGGGACTAGTACCGGGGAGCTGTTTTTT.

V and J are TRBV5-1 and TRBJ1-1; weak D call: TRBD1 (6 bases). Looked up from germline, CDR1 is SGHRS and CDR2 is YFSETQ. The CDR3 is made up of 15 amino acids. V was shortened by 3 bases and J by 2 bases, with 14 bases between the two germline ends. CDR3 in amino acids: CASSYNRAGNTEAFF. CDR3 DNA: TGCGCCAGCAGCTACAACAGGGCAGGAAACACTGAAGCTTTCTTT.

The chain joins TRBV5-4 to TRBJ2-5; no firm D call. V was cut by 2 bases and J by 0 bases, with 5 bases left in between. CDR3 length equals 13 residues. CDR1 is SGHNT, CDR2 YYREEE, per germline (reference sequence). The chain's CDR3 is CASSFTHQETQYF. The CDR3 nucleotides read TGTGCCAGCAGCTTTACACACCAAGAGACCCAGTACTTC.

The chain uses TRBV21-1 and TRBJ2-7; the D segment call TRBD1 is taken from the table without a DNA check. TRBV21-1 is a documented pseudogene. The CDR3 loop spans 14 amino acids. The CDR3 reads CASSKENRAYEQYF. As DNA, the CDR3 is TGTGCCAGCAGCAAAGAAAACAGGGCCTACGAGCAGTACTTC.

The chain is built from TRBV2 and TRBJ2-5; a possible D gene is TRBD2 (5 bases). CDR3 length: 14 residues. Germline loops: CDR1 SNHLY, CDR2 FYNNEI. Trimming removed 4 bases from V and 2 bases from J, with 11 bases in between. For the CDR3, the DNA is TGTGCCAGCAGTGTATTAGGAGGACAAGAGACCCAGTACTTC. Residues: CASSVLGGQETQYF.

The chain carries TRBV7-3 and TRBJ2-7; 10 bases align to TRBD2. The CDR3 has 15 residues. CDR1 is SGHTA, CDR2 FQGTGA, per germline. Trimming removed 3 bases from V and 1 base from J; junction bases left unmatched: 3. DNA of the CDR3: TGTGCCAGCAGCTTGAGTAGCGGGGGGTCCTACGAGCAGTACTTC. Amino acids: CASSLSSGGSYEQYF.

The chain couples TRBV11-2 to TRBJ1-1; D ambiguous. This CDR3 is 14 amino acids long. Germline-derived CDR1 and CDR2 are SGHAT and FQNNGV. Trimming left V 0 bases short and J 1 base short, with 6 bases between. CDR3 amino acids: CASSLDLSNTEAFF. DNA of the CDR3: TGTGCCAGCAGCTTAGATCTCTCGAACACTGAAGCTTTCTTT.

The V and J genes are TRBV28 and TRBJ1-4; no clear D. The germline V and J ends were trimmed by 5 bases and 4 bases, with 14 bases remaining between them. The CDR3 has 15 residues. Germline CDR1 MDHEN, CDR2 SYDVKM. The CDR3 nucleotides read TGTGCCAGCAGTCTCCGGGTCCTAGGTAATGAAAAACTGTTTTTT. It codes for CASSLRVLGNEKLFF.

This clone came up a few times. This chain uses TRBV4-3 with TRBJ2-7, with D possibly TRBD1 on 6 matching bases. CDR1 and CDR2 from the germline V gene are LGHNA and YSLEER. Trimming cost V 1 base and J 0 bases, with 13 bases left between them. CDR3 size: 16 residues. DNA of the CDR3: TGCGCCAGCAGCCAAGGTTCGCAGGGGCACTCCTACGAGCAGTACTTC. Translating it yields CASSQGSQGHSYEQYF.

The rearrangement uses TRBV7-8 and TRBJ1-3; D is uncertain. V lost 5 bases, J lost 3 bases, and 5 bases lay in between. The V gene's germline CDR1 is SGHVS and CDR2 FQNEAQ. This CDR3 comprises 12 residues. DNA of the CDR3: TGTGCCAGCAGCCCGTTTGGAAACACCATATATTTT. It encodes CASSPFGNTIYF.

CDR3 in amino acids: CASSHPGDRGPYNEQFF. The DNA for the CDR3 is TGTGCCAGCTCTCATCCAGGGGACAGGGGACCTTACAATGAGCAGTTCTTC. This chain connects TRBV18 to TRBJ2-1; 10 nucleotides line up with TRBD1. The V segment lost 6 bases and the J segment 4 bases; nucleotides outside the gene matches: 12. Per the germline V gene, CDR1 is KGHSH and CDR2 is LQKENI. There are 17 residues in the CDR3.

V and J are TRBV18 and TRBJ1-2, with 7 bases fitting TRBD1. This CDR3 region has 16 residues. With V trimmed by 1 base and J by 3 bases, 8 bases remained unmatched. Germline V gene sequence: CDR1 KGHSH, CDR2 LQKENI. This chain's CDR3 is CASSPRDSRVHYGYTF. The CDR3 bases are TGTGCCAGCTCACCACGGGACAGTCGAGTGCACTATGGCTACACCTTC. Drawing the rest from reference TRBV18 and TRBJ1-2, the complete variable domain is NAGVMQNPRHLVRRRGQEARLRCSPMKGHSHVYWYRQLPEEGLKFMVYLQKENIIDESGMPKERFSAEFPKEGPSILRIQQVVRGDSAAYFCASSPRDSRVHYGYTFGSGTRLTVV.

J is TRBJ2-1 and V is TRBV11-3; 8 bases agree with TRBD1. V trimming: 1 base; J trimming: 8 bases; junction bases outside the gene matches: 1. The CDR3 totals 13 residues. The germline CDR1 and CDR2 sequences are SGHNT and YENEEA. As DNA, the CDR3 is TGTGCCAGCAGCTTAGGGACAGGGTATGAGCAGTTCTTC. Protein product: CASSLGTGYEQFF.

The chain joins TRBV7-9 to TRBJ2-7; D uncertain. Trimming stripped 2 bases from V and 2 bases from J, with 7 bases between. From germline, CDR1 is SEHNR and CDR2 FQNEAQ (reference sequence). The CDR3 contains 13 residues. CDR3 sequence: CASSLSETYEQYF. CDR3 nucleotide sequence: TGTGCCAGCAGCTTAAGCGAGACCTACGAGCAGTACTTC.

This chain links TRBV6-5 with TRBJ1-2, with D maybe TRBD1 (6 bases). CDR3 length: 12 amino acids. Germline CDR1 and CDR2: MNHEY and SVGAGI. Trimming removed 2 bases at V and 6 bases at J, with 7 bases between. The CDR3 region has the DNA TGTGCCAGCAGTTACGAGGGGGATGGCTACACCTTC. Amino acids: CASSYEGDGYTF.

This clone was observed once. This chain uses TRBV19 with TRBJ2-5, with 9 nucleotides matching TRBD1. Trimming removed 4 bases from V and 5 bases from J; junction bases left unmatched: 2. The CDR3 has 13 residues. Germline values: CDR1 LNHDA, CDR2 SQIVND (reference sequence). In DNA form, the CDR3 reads TGTGCCAGTAGTACAGGACAGGGGGAGACCCAGTACTTC. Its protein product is CASSTGQGETQYF.

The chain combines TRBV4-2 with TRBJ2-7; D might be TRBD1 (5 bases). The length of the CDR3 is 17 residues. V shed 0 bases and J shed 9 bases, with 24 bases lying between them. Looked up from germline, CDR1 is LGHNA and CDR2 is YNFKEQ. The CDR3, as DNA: TGTGCCAGCAGCCAAGATTCGAAGGGGCAAAACCTGTCCGGGCAGTACTTC. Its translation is CASSQDSKGQNLSGQYF.

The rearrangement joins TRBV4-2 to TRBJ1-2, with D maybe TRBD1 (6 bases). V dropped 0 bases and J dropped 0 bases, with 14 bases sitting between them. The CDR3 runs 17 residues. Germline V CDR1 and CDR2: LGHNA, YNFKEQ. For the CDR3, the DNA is TGTGCCAGCAGCCAAGAACAGCCGGGACAAACTAACTATGGCTACACCTTC. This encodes CASSQEQPGQTNYGYTF.